This T cell receptor (beta chain) was captured in a study of cytomegalovirus exposure and HLA in healthy donors. This CDR3 spans 14 amino acids. V lost 8 bases to trimming and J lost 4 bases; unmatched junction nucleotides: 10. Germline lookup yields CDR1 SNHLY and CDR2 FYNNEI. The primer mix had 60 Vbeta and 13 Jbeta primers. Produced via immunoSEQ multiplex PCR; TCRdb's table is partial and in-frame only. The table lists 180,000 or so clones, around 78% of them singletons. Sample: PBMCs. The V and J genes are TRBV2 and TRBJ1-1; 7 bases are shared with TRBD1. The clonotype comes from a woman under 40 in good health and CMV-seropositive. The CDR3 DNA follows: TGTGCCAGCGACCGGAACAGGGGTACCACTGAAGCTTTCTTT. Encoded protein: CASDRNRGTTEAFF.